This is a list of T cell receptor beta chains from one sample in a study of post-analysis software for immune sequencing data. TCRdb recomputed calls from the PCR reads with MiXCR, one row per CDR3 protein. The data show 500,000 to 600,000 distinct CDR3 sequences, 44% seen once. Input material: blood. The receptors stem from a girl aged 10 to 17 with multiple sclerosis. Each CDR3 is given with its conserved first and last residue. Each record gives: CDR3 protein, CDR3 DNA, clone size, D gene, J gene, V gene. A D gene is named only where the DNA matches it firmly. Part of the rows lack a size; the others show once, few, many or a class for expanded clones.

CDR3: CASLGGPGSPLHF; DNA: TGTGCCAGTCTCGGGGGACCCGGATCACCCCTCCACTTT; size: few; D: -; J: TRBJ1-6; V: TRBV12-3/TRBV12-4
CDR3: CSVEDRGHANTEAFF; DNA: TGCAGCGTTGAAGATCGGGGTCATGCGAACACTGAAGCTTTCTTT; size: -; D: -; J: TRBJ1-1; V: TRBV29-1
CDR3: CASSLGRRLGIQYF; DNA: TGTGCCAGCAGCTTAGGGAGGAGGTTAGGCATTCAGTACTTC; size: -; D: -; J: TRBJ2-4; V: TRBV7-2
CDR3: CASSLTLAGVNNEQFF; DNA: TGTGCCAGCAGCTTAACACTAGCGGGGGTCAACAATGAGCAGTTCTTC; size: few; D: TRBD2; J: TRBJ2-1; V: TRBV7-3
CDR3: CSARDPGNSYNEQFF; DNA: TGCAGTGCTAGAGATCCGGGGAACTCCTACAATGAGCAGTTCTTC; size: few; D: -; J: TRBJ2-1; V: TRBV20-1
CDR3: CASTSWGQDTDTQYF; DNA: TGTGCCAGCACCTCGTGGGGTCAGGACACAGATACGCAGTATTTT; size: -; D: -; J: TRBJ2-3; V: TRBV12-3/TRBV12-4
CDR3: CASRGLTGNTDTQYF; DNA: TGTGCCAGCAGGGGTCTAACGGGAAACACAGATACGCAGTATTTT; size: many; D: -; J: TRBJ2-3; V: TRBV6-1
CDR3: CSVEVLDTQYF; DNA: TGCAGCGTTGAGGTGCTCGATACGCAGTATTTT; size: many; D: -; J: TRBJ2-3; V: TRBV29-1
CDR3: CASSPPVGKETQYF; DNA: TGTGCCAGCTCACCACCGGTGGGGAAAGAGACCCAGTACTTC; size: -; D: -; J: TRBJ2-5; V: TRBV18
CDR3: CASSGGTRSEKLFF; DNA: TGTGCCAGCAGCGGCGGTACGAGGAGTGAAAAACTGTTTTTT; size: -; D: -; J: TRBJ1-4; V: TRBV9
CDR3: CASSTGFYNEQFF; DNA: TGTGCCAGCAGTACAGGGTTCTACAATGAGCAGTTCTTC; size: few; D: -; J: TRBJ2-1; V: TRBV6-5
CDR3: CSARPQRGSSYNEQFF; DNA: TGCAGTGCTAGACCGCAAAGGGGGAGCTCCTACAATGAGCAGTTCTTC; size: -; D: -; J: TRBJ2-1; V: TRBV20-1
CDR3: CAAGLSGGVGEQFF; DNA: TGTGCCGCCGGATTGTCTGGGGGGGTTGGTGAGCAGTTCTTC; size: -; D: TRBD2; J: TRBJ2-1; V: TRBV6-5
CDR3: CASSDSREPDTQYF; DNA: TGTGCCAGCAGTGATTCCAGGGAGCCGGATACGCAGTATTTT; size: once; D: -; J: TRBJ2-3; V: TRBV6-4
CDR3: CASSVDSNEQFF; DNA: TGTGCCAGCAGCGTTGACTCCAATGAGCAGTTCTTC; size: -; D: -; J: TRBJ2-1; V: TRBV7-9
CDR3: CASNFEVSRTSNQFF; DNA: TGTGCCAGCAATTTTGAAGTGAGCCGGACTAGTAATCAGTTCTTC; size: -; D: TRBD2; J: TRBJ2-1; V: TRBV12-3/TRBV12-4
CDR3: CASSPLRGAGGPIEQCF; DNA: TGTGCCAGCAGCCCACTAAGGGGGGCGGGGGGGCCGATTGAGCAGTGCTTC; size: -; D: TRBD2; J: TRBJ2-1; V: TRBV9
CDR3: CASSPGTDGYTF; DNA: TGTGCCAGCAGTCCGGGGACAGATGGCTACACCTTC; size: -; D: TRBD1; J: TRBJ1-2; V: TRBV12-3/TRBV12-4
CDR3: CASSLARIGTSAQKYF; DNA: TGTGCCAGCAGCTTAGCTCGGATAGGGACTAGCGCCCAGAAGTACTTC; size: few; D: TRBD2; J: TRBJ2-5; V: TRBV7-2
CDR3: CATSRARDRVYEQYF; DNA: TGTGCCACCAGCAGAGCCCGGGACAGGGTGTACGAGCAGTACTTC; size: few; D: TRBD1; J: TRBJ2-7; V: TRBV15
CDR3: CASSQAEAGGPQTQYF; DNA: TGCGCCAGCAGCCAAGCGGAAGCGGGGGGGCCCCAGACCCAGTACTTC; size: -; D: TRBD2; J: TRBJ2-5; V: TRBV4-1
CDR3: CASSLAPGQGDGYTF; DNA: TGTGCCAGCAGCTTAGCCCCGGGACAGGGGGACGGCTACACCTTC; size: -; D: TRBD1; J: TRBJ1-2; V: TRBV7-2
CDR3: CASSFGTGETQYF; DNA: TGTGCCAGCAGTTTTGGGACTGGGGAGACCCAGTACTTC; size: few; D: -; J: TRBJ2-5; V: TRBV2
CDR3: CASSQEAGGYGYTF; DNA: TGCGCCAGCAGCCAAGAGGCAGGTGGATATGGCTACACCTTC; size: few; D: -; J: TRBJ1-2; V: TRBV4-1
CDR3: CASSSARISEQFF; DNA: TGTGCCAGCAGCTCGGCTCGGATCAGTGAGCAGTTCTTC; size: -; D: -; J: TRBJ2-1; V: TRBV7-9
CDR3: CASSLSSQANQPQHF; DNA: TGTGCCAGCAGCTTGAGTTCCCAGGCCAATCAGCCCCAGCATTTT; size: -; D: -; J: TRBJ1-5; V: TRBV5-5
CDR3: CATSSLQGSYNEQFF; DNA: TGTGCCACCAGCAGTCTTCAGGGGAGCTACAATGAGCAGTTCTTC; size: -; D: -; J: TRBJ2-1; V: TRBV15
CDR3: CASSWRINTEAFF; DNA: TGTGCCAGCAGTTGGAGGATCAACACTGAAGCTTTCTTT; size: few; D: -; J: TRBJ1-1; V: TRBV6-5
CDR3: CASRSRASTGNYGYTF; DNA: TGCGCCAGCAGGAGCAGGGCCTCTACTGGAAACTATGGCTACACCTTC; size: -; D: -; J: TRBJ1-2; V: TRBV4-1
CDR3: CASSRIAGGADTQYF; DNA: TGTGCCAGCAGCCGAATAGCGGGAGGCGCAGATACGCAGTATTTT; size: few; D: TRBD2; J: TRBJ2-3; V: TRBV3-1
CDR3: CASSARGGLEAFF; DNA: TGTGCCAGCAGCGCTCGGGGGGGGCTTGAAGCTTTCTTT; size: -; D: -; J: TRBJ1-1; V: TRBV6-5
CDR3: CASSQPWGQGGESPLHF; DNA: TGTGCCAGCAGCCAACCTTGGGGACAGGGTGGGGAATCACCCCTCCACTTT; size: -; D: TRBD1; J: TRBJ1-6; V: TRBV4-2
CDR3: CASSPQEPGSGANVLTF; DNA: TGTGCCAGCAGCCCTCAGGAGCCGGGTTCTGGGGCCAACGTCCTGACTTTC; size: -; D: -; J: TRBJ2-6; V: TRBV5-5
CDR3: CASSRRTPGRNEQYF; DNA: TGTGCCAGCAGTCGTCGGACACCGGGGAGGAACGAGCAGTACTTC; size: few; D: -; J: TRBJ2-7; V: TRBV12-3/TRBV12-4
CDR3: CASSVGGSNTGELFF; DNA: TGTGCCAGCAGCGTAGGAGGCAGTAACACCGGGGAGCTGTTTTTT; size: -; D: -; J: TRBJ2-2; V: TRBV9
CDR3: CAGSPGDGVGSYEQYF; DNA: TGTGCCGGCAGCCCCGGGGATGGCGTTGGATCCTACGAGCAGTACTTC; size: -; D: -; J: TRBJ2-7; V: TRBV12-3/TRBV12-4
CDR3: CSVADRGNGDTQYF; DNA: TGCAGTGTTGCGGACAGGGGGAACGGGGATACGCAGTATTTT; size: -; D: TRBD1; J: TRBJ2-3; V: TRBV20-1
CDR3: CASSLSGQLANEQFF; DNA: TGTGCCAGCAGCCTTTCGGGACAGCTTGCGAATGAGCAGTTCTTC; size: few; D: TRBD1; J: TRBJ2-1; V: TRBV12-3/TRBV12-4
CDR3: CASSEVRASGRKSEQFF; DNA: TGCGCCAGCAGTGAGGTTCGGGCTAGCGGGAGAAAGAGTGAGCAGTTCTTC; size: -; D: TRBD2; J: TRBJ2-1; V: TRBV10-1
CDR3: CASRAAAGTDTQYF; DNA: TGTGCCAGCAGGGCAGCCGCTGGCACAGATACGCAGTATTTT; size: few; D: -; J: TRBJ2-3; V: TRBV12-3/TRBV12-4
CDR3: CASSPGQGVLRNGYTF; DNA: TGTGCCAGCAGCCCAGGACAGGGGGTCCTCCGGAATGGCTACACCTTC; size: -; D: TRBD1; J: TRBJ1-2; V: TRBV6-5
CDR3: CSARRGTAGDEQFF; DNA: TGCAGTGCTAGACGAGGGACTGCTGGGGATGAGCAGTTCTTC; size: -; D: -; J: TRBJ2-1; V: TRBV20-1
CDR3: CASSYRASYNEQFF; DNA: TGTGCCAGCAGTTACAGGGCCTCCTACAATGAGCAGTTCTTC; size: few; D: -; J: TRBJ2-1; V: TRBV25-1
CDR3: CASSQDTAARDNSPLHF; DNA: TGCGCCAGCAGCCAAGATACGGCAGCGCGTGATAATTCACCCCTCCACTTT; size: few; D: -; J: TRBJ1-6; V: TRBV4-1
CDR3: CSARVGAYGYTF; DNA: TGCAGTGCTAGAGTAGGGGCCTATGGCTACACCTTC; size: many; D: -; J: TRBJ1-2; V: TRBV20-1
CDR3: CASSLGGTGSGYTF; DNA: TGTGCCAGCAGCTTAGGGGGGACAGGGTCGGGCTACACCTTC; size: -; D: TRBD1; J: TRBJ1-2; V: TRBV7-2
CDR3: CASSSRGAENEQFF; DNA: TGTGCCAGCAGTTCTCGGGGGGCCGAGAATGAGCAGTTCTTC; size: -; D: -; J: TRBJ2-1; V: TRBV12-3/TRBV12-4
CDR3: CASSLAGAGGTEAFF; DNA: TGTGCCAGCAGTTTAGCGGGGGCGGGGGGCACTGAAGCTTTCTTT; size: few; D: -; J: TRBJ1-1; V: TRBV12-3/TRBV12-4
CDR3: CATSREKRETQYF; DNA: TGTGCCACCAGCAGAGAGAAGAGGGAGACCCAGTACTTC; size: -; D: -; J: TRBJ2-5; V: TRBV15
CDR3: CASSEPGYDYTF; DNA: TGTGCCAGCAGTGAACCGGGGTATGACTACACCTTC; size: -; D: -; J: TRBJ1-2; V: TRBV2
CDR3: CASSSGREINEQFF; DNA: TGTGCCAGCAGCTCTGGCAGGGAAATCAATGAGCAGTTCTTC; size: many; D: -; J: TRBJ2-1; V: TRBV7-9
CDR3: CASSLDPTGSYEQYF; DNA: TGCGCCAGCAGCTTGGACCCGACAGGTTCCTACGAGCAGTACTTC; size: few; D: -; J: TRBJ2-7; V: TRBV5-1